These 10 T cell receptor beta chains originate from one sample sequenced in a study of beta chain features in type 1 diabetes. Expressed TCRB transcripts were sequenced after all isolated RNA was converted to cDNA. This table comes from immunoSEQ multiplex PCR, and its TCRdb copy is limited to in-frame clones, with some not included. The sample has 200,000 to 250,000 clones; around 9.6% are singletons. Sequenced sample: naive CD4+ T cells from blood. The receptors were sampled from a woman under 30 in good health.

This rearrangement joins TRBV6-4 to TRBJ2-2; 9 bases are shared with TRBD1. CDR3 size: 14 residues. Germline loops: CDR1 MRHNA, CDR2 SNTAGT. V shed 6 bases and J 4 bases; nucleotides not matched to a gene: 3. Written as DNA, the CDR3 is TGTGCCAGCAGAGGGACAGGGTCCACCGGGGAGCTGTTTTTT. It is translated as CASRGTGSTGELFF.

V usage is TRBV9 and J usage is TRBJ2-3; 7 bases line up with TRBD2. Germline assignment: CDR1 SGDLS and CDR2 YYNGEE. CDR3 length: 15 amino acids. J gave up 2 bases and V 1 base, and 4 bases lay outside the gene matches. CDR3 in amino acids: CASSVIAGPTDTQYF. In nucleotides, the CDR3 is TGTGCCAGCAGCGTAATAGCGGGCCCCACAGATACGCAGTATTTT.

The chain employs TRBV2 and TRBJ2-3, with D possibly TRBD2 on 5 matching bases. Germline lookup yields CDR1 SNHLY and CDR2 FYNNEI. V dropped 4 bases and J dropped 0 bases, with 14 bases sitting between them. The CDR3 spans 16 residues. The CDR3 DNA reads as TGTGCCAGCAGTGGTAGGCCAGCGGCTAGCACAGATACGCAGTATTTT. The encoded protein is CASSGRPAASTDTQYF.

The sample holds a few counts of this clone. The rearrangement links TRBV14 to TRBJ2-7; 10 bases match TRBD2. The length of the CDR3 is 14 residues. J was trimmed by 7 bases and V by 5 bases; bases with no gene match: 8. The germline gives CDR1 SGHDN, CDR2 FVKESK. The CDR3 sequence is CASSSPGLAREQYF. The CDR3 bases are TGTGCCAGCAGCTCGCCGGGACTAGCGAGGGAGCAGTACTTC.

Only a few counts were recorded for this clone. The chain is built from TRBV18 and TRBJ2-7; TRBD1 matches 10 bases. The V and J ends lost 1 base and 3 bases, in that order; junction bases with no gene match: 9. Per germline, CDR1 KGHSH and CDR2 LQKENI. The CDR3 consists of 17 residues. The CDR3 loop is CASSPQAGTGAIYEQYF. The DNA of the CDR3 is TGTGCCAGCTCACCACAGGCAGGGACAGGGGCCATCTACGAGCAGTACTTC.

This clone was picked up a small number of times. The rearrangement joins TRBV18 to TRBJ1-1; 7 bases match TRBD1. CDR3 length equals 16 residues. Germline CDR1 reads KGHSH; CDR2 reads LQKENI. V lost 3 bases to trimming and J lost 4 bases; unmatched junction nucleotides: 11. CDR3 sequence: CASSPSRGFSGTEAFF. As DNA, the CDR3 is TGTGCCAGCTCACCGAGCAGGGGGTTTAGTGGCACTGAAGCTTTCTTT.

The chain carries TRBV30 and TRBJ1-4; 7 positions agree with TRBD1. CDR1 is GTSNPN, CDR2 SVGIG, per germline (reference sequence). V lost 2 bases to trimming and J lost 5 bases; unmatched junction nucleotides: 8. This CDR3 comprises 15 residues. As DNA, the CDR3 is TGTGCCTGGAGTACCACGACAGGGCCGAATGAAAAACTGTTTTTT. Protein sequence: CAWSTTTGPNEKLFF.

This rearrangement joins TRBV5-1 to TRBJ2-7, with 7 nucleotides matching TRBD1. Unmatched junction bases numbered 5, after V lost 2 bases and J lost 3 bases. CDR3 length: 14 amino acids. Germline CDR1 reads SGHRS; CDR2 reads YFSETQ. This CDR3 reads CASSFRDSNYEQYF. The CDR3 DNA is TGCGCCAGCAGCTTCCGGGACAGTAACTACGAGCAGTACTTC. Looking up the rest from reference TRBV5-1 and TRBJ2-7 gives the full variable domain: KAGVTQTPRYLIKTRGQQVTLSCSPISGHRSVSWYQQTPGQGLQFLFEYFSETQRNKGNFPGRFSGRQFSNSRSEMNVSTLELGDSALYLCASSFRDSNYEQYFGPGTRLTVT.

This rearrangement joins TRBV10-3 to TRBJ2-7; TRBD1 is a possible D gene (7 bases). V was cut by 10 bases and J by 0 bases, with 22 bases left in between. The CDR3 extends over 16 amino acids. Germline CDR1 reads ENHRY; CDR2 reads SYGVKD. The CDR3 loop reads CATRGAGQASSYEQYF. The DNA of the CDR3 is TGTGCCACCCGCGGGGCCGGACAGGCCAGCTCCTACGAGCAGTACTTC.

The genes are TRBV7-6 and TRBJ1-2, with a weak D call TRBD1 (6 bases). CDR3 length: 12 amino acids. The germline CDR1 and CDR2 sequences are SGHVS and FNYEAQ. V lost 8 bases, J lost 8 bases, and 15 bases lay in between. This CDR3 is CASGRQVSGYTF. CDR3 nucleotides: TGTGCCAGCGGTAGACAGGTCTCCGGCTACACCTTC.